This T cell receptor beta chain was identified during a study of blood T cell repertoires in COVID-19. About the research overall: Researchers got acute and convalescent COVID-19 samples from the United States, Italy and Spain. In each case, the material was cDNA or gDNA derived from T cells, B-cell-depleted T cells, or PBMCs.

Original processing notes: By means of reference gene primer amplification, nucleated cell counts were estimated. Produced via immunoSEQ multiplex PCR; TCRdb's table is partial and in-frame only. V and J calls and clone size are as listed in that table; D and trimming were resolved from the DNA. The data contain about 160,000 clones, 70% to 85% of them seen just once; the ten biggest clones take up 20% to 25%. The CDR3 sequence is 13 residues long. Germline assignment: CDR1 MNHEY and CDR2 SMNVEV (reference sequence). V was cut by 4 bases and J by 5 bases, with 8 bases left in between. The sequencing sample was made of peripheral blood. The genes are TRBV27 and TRBJ2-2, with D maybe TRBD1 (5 bases). This clonotype was obtained from a woman aged 80 or over with acute or convalescent COVID-19. CDR3 residues: CASSSAGTGELFF. The CDR3 coding sequence is TGTGCCAGCAGTTCTGCAGGGACCGGGGAGCTGTTTTTT.